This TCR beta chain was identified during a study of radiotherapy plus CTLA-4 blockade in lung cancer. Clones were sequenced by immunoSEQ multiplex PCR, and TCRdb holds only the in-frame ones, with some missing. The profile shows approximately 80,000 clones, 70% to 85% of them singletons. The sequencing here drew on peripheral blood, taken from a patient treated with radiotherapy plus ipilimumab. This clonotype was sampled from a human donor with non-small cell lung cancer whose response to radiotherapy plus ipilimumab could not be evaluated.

The CDR3 DNA is TGTGCCAGTAGTAATCCGGGACAGGGGGCCCGAACTGAAGCTTTCTTT. Protein product: CASSNPGQGARTEAFF. The chain carries TRBV19 and TRBJ1-1; TRBD1 matches 12 bases. The CDR3 is 16 residues long. Germline CDR1 and CDR2: LNHDA and SQIVND (reference sequence). V was pared by 4 bases and J by 5 bases, with 8 bases of the junction left unmatched.